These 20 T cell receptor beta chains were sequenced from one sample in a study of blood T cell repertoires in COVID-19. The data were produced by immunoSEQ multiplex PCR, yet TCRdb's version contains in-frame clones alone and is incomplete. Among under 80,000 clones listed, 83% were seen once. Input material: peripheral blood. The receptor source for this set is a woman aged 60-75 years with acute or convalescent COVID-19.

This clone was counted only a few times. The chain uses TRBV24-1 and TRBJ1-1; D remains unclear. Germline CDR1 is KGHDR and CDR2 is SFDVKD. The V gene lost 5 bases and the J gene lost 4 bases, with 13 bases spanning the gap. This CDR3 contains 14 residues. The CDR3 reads CATSGGVAGTEAFF. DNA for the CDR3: TGTGCCACCAGTGGCGGGGTGGCTGGCACTGAAGCTTTCTTT.

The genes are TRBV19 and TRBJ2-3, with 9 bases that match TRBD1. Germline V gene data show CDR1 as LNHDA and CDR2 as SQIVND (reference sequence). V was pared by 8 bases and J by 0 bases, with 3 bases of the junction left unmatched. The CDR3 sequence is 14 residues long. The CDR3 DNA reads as TGTGCCAGTTCGGACAGGGGAAGCACAGATACGCAGTATTTT. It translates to CASSDRGSTDTQYF.

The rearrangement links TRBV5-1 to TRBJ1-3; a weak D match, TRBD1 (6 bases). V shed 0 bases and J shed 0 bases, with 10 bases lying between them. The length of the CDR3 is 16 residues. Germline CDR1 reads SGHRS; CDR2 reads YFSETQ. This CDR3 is CASSLEQGGSGNTIYF. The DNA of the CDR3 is TGCGCCAGCAGCTTGGAACAGGGCGGCTCTGGAAACACCATATATTTT. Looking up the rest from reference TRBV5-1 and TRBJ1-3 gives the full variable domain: KAGVTQTPRYLIKTRGQQVTLSCSPISGHRSVSWYQQTPGQGLQFLFEYFSETQRNKGNFPGRFSGRQFSNSRSEMNVSTLELGDSALYLCASSLEQGGSGNTIYFGEGSWLTVV.

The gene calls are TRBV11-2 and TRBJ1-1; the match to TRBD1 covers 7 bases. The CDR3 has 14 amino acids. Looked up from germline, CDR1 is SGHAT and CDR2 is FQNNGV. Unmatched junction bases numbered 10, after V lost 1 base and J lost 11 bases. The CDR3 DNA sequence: TGTGCCAGCAGCTTAGTTCAGGGACAGTTTGAGGCTTTCTTT. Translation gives CASSLVQGQFEAFF.

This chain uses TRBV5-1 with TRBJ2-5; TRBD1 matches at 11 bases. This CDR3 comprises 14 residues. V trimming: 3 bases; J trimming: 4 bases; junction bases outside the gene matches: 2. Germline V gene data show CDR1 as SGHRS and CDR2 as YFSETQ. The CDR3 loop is CASSSGQGGETQYF. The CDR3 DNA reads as TGCGCCAGCAGCTCGGGACAGGGGGGAGAGACCCAGTACTTC.

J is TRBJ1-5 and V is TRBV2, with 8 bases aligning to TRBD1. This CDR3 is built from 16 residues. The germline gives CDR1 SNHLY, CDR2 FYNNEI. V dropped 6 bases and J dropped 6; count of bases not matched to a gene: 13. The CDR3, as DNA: TGTGCCAGCAGCGGCATTTCAGGGGGCCCGAGTCAGCCCCAGCATTTT. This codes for CASSGISGGPSQPQHF.

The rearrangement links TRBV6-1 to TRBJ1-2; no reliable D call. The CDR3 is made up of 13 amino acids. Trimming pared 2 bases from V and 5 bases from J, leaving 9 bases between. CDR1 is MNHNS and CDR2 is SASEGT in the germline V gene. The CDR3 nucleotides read TGTGCCAGCAGTGAATCCGGGAGGTATGGCTACACCTTC. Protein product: CASSESGRYGYTF.

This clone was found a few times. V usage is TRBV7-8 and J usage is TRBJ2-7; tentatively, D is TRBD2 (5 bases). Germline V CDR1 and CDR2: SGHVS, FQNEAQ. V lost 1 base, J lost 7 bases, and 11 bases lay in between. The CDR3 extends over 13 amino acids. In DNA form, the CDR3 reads TGTGCCAGCAGCTTAGAGAGGGCTGGGGAGCAGTACTTC. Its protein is CASSLERAGEQYF.

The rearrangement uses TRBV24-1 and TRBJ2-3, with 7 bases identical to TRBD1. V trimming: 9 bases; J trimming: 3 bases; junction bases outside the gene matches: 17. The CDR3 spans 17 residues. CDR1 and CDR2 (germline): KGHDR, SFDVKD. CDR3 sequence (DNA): TGTGCCACCTTGACAGGGTACGGTCACAGGCCTACAGATACGCAGTATTTT. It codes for CATLTGYGHRPTDTQYF.

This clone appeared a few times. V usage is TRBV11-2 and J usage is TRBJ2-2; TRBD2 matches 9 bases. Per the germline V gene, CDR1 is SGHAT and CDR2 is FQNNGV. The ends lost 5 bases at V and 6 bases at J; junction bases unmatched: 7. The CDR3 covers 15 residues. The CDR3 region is CASSLRVAGAGELFF. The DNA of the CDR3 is TGTGCCAGCAGCCTCCGGGTAGCGGGGGCCGGGGAGCTGTTTTTT.

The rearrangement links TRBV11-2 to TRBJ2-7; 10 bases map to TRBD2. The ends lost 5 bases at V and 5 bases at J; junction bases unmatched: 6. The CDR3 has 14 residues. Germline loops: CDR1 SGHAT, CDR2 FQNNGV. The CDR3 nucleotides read TGTGCCAGCAGCACGGGACTAGCGAGCGACGAGCAGTACTTC. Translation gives CASSTGLASDEQYF.

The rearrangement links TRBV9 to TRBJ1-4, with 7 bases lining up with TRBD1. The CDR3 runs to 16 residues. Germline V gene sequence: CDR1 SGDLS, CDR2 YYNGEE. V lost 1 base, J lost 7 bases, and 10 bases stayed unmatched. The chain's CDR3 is CASSVTQGYSTEKLFF. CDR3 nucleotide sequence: TGTGCCAGCAGCGTAACACAGGGGTACTCGACTGAAAAACTGTTTTTT.

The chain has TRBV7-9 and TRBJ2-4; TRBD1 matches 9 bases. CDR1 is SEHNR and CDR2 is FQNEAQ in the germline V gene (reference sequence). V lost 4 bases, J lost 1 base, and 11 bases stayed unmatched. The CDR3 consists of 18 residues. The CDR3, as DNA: TGTGCCAGCAGCTCGTCCGGGACAGGGCAGAGGGCCAAAAACATTCAGTACTTC. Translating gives CASSSSGTGQRAKNIQYF.

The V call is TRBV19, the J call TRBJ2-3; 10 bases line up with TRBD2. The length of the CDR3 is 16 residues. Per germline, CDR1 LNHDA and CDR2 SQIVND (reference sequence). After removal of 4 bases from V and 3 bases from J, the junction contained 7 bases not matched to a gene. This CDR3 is CASSRERGGWTDTQYF. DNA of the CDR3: TGTGCCAGTAGTAGAGAGCGGGGGGGCTGGACAGATACGCAGTATTTT.

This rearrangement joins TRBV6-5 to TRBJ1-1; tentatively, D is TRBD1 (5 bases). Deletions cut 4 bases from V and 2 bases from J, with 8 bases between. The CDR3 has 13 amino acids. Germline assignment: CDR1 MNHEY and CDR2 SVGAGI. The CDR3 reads CASSSGDNTEAFF. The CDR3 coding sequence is TGTGCCAGCAGTTCGGGGGACAACACTGAAGCTTTCTTT.

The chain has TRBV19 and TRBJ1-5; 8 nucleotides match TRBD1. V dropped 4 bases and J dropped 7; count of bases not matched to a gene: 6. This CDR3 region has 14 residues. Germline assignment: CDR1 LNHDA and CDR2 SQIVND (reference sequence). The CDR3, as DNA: TGTGCCAGTAGTAGTCAGGGGGCGGGCCAGCCCCAGCATTTT. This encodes CASSSQGAGQPQHF.

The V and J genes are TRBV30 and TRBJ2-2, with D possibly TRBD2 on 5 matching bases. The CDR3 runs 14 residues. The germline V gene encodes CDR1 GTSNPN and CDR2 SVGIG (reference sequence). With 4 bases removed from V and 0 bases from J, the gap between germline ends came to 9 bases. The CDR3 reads CAWNRGTNTGELFF. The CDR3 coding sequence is TGTGCCTGGAATCGGGGAACGAACACCGGGGAGCTGTTTTTT. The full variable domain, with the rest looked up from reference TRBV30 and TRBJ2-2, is SQTIHQWPATLVQPVGSPLSLECTVEGTSNPNLYWYRQAAGRGLQLLFYSVGIGQISSEVPQNLSASRPQDRQFILSSKKLLLSDSGFYLCAWNRGTNTGELFFGEGSRLTVL.

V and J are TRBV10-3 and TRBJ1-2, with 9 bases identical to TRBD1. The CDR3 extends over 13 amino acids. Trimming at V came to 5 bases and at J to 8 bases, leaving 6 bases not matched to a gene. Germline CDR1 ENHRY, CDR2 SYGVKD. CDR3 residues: CAISNDRGNGYTF. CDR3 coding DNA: TGTGCCATCAGTAACGACAGGGGGAACGGCTACACCTTC.

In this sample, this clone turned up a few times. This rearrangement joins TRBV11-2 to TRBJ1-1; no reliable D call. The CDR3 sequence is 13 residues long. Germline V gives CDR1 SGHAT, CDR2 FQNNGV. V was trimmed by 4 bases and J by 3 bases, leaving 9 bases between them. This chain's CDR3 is CASSSRTDTEAFF. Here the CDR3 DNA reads TGTGCCAGCAGCTCACGCACGGACACTGAAGCTTTCTTT.

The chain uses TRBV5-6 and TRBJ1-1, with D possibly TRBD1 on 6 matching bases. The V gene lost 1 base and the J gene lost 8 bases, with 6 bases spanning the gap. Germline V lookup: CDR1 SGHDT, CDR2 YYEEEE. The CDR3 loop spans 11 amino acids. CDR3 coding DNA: TGTGCCAGCAGCTTGACAGGGGAAGCTTTCTTT. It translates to CASSLTGEAFF.